These T cell receptor beta chains were read from a single sample in a study of T cell responses to AZD1222 COVID-19 vaccine. The data were produced by immunoSEQ multiplex PCR, yet TCRdb's version contains in-frame clones alone and is incomplete. The sample yields around 100,000 clones, roughly 91% seen once. Sequencing used peripheral blood, obtained on day 0 of AZD1222 vaccination. The receptors were sampled from an adult in good health. The conserved cysteine and the conserved F or W are not part of the CDR3 here. For some rows the clone size is stated as once, few or many, or as a class when expanded; others skip it.

clone size | V gene | CDR3 protein
- | TRBV6-6 | ASSYSGGGNTGELF
- | TRBV24-1 | ATSDSGYSNQPQH
- | TRBV28 | ASSLTASSYEQY
few | TRBV7-9 | ASSPRPKTGTNEKLF
- | TRBV19 | ASSKTSGSYEQY
- | TRBV7-9 | ASSLAQGTTVEAF
few | TRBV30 | AWRRSAGPLH
few | TRBV6-5 | ASKTGGVNSPLH
few | TRBV10-2 | ASSVGQGLSYGYT
- | TRBV15 | ATSRDTGLSGNTIY
- | TRBV3-1/TRBV3-2 | ASSRTDTYGYT
- | TRBV27 | ASSRGVSGANVLT
- | TRBV30 | ACQNRGGTEAF
once | TRBV5-1 | ASSLSTGGYEQY
- | TRBV18 | ASSRTGGYEQY
- | TRBV19 | ASSDQGWEEQF